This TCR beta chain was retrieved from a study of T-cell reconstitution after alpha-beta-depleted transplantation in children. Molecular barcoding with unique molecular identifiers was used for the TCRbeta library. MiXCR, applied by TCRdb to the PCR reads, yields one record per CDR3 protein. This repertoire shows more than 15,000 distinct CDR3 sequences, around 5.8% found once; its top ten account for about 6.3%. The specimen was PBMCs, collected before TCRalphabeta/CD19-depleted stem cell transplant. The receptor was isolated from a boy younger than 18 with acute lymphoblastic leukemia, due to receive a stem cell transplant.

The CDR3 DNA sequence: TGTGCCATGGGCCCCGGGCTCCTCCAACGGCCCCATACTGAAGCTTTCTTT. Protein product: CAMGPGLLQRPHTEAFF. J is TRBJ1-1 and V is TRBV13; the D is unclear. Looked up from germline, CDR1 is PRHDT and CDR2 is FYEKMQ (reference sequence). V shed 10 bases and J shed 5 bases, with 29 bases lying between them. This CDR3 comprises 17 residues.